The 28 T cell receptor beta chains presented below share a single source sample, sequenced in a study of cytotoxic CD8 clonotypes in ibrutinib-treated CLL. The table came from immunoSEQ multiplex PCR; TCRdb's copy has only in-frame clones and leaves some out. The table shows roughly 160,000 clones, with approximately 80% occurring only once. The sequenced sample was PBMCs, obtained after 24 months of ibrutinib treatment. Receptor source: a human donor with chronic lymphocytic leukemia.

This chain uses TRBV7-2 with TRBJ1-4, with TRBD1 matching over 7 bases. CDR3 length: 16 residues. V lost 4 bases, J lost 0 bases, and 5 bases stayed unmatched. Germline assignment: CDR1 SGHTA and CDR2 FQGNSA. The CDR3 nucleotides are TGTGCCAGCAGCTCGGGACAGCATGCAACTAATGAAAAACTGTTTTTT. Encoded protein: CASSSGQHATNEKLFF.

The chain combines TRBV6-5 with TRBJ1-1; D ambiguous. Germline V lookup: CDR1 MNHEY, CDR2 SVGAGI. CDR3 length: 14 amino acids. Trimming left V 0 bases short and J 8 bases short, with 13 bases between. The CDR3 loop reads CASSYSAGLGEAFF. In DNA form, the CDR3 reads TGTGCCAGCAGTTACTCGGCCGGCCTGGGAGAAGCTTTCTTT.

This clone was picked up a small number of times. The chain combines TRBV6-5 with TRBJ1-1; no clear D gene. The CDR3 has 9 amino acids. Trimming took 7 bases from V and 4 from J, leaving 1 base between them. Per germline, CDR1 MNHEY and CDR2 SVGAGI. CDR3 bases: TGTGCCAGCATCACTGAAGCTTTCTTT. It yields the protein CASITEAFF.

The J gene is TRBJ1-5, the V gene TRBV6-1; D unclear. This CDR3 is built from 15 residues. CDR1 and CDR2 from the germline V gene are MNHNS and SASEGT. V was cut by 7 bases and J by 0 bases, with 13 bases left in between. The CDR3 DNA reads TGTGCCAGCACCTCCGACCCCGGTAGCAATCAGCCCCAGCATTTT. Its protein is CASTSDPGSNQPQHF.

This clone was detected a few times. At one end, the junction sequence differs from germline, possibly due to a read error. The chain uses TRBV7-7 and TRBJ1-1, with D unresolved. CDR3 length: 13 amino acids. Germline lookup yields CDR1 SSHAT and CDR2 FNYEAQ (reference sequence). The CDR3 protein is CASSIRENTEAFF. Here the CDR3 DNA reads TGTGCTAGCAGTATTAGGGAGAACACTGAAGCTTTCTTT.

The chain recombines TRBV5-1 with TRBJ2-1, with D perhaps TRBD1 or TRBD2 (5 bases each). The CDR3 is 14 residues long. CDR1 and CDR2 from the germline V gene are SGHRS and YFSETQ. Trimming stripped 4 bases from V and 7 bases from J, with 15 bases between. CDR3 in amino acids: CASSPGTWGNEQFF. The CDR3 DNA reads TGCGCCAGCAGCCCTGGGACGTGGGGAAATGAGCAGTTCTTC.

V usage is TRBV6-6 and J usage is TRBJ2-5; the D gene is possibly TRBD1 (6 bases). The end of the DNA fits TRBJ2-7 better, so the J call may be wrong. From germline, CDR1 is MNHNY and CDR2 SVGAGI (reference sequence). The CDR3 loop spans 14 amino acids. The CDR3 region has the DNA TGTGCCAGCAGTTACTCGACAGGACACTACGAGCAGTACTTC. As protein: CASSYSTGHYEQYF.

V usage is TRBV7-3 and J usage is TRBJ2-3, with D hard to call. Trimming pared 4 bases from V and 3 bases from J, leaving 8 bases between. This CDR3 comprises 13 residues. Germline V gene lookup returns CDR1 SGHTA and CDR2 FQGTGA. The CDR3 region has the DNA TGTGCCAGCAGCTCCGATCCGACAGATACGCAGTATTTT. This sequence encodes CASSSDPTDTQYF.

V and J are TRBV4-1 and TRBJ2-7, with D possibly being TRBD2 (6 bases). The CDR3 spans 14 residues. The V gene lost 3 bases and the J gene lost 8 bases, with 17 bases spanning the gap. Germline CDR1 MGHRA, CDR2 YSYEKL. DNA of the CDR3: TGCGCCAGCAGCCAGGATATGGGGAGCGGGCAGCAGTACTTC. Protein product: CASSQDMGSGQQYF.

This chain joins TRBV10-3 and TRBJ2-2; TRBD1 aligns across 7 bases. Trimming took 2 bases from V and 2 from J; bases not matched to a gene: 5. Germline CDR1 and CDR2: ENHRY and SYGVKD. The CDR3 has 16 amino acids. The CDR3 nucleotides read TGTGCCATCAGTGAGCGGTCAGGGGGAAACACCGGGGAGCTGTTTTTT. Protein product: CAISERSGGNTGELFF.

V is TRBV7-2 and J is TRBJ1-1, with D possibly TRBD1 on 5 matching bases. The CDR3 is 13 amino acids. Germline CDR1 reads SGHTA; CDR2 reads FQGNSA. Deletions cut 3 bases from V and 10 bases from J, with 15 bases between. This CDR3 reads CASSFYYGTSAFF. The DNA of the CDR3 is TGTGCCAGCAGCTTCTATTACGGGACGTCAGCTTTCTTT.

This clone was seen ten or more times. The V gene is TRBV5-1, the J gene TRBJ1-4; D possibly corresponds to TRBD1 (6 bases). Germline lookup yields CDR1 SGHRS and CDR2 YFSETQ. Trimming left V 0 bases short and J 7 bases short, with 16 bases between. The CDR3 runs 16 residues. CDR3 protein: CASSLGLDRSGEKLFF. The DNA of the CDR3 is TGCGCCAGCAGCTTGGGACTCGACAGGTCGGGTGAAAAACTGTTTTTT.

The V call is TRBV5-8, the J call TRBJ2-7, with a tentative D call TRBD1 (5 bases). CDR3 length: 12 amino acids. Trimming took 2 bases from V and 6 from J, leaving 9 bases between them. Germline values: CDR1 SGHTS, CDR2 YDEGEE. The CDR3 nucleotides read TGTGCCAGCAGCTTCCAGGGTACCGAGCAGTACTTC. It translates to CASSFQGTEQYF.

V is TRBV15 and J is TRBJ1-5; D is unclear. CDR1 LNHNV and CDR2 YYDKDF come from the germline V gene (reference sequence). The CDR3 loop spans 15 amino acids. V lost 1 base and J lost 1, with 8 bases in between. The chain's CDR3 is CATSRGRLSNQPQHF. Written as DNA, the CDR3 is TGTGCCACCAGCAGAGGTAGATTAAGCAATCAGCCCCAGCATTTT.

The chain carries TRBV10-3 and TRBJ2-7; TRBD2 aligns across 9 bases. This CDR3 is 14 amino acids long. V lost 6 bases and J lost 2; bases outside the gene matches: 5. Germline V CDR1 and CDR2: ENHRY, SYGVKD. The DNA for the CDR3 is TGTGCCATCAGGCCTGCGGGAGGGACCTACGAGCAGTACTTC. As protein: CAIRPAGGTYEQYF.

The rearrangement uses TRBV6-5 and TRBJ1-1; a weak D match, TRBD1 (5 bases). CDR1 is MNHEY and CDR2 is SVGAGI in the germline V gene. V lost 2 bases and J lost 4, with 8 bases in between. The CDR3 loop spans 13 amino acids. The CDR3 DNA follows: TGTGCCAGCAGTTACAGGGACTCCACTGAAGCTTTCTTT. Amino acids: CASSYRDSTEAFF.

The DNA for the CDR3 is TGTGCCTGGAGTGTACCGCAGGAGGGGGTCCCCACCGGGGAGCTGTTTTTT. Translating gives CAWSVPQEGVPTGELFF. The J gene is TRBJ2-2, the V gene TRBV30; either TRBD1 or TRBD2 may fit D (6 bases each). From germline, CDR1 is GTSNPN and CDR2 SVGIG (reference sequence). V was pared by 0 bases and J by 4 bases, with 18 bases between. This CDR3 comprises 17 residues.

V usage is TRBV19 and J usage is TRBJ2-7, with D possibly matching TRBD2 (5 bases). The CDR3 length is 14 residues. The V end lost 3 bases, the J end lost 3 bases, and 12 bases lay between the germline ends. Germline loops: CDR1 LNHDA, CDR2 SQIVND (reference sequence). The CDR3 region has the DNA TGTGCCAGTAGTATTCCCGGGAAAAGCTACGAGCAGTACTTC. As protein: CASSIPGKSYEQYF.

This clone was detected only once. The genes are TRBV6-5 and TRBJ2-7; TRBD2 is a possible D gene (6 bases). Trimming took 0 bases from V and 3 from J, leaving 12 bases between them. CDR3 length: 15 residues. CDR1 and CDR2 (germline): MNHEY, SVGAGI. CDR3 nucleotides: TGTGCCAGCAGTTACTCGAGTGCGGGGAGCTACGAGCAGTACTTC. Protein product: CASSYSSAGSYEQYF.

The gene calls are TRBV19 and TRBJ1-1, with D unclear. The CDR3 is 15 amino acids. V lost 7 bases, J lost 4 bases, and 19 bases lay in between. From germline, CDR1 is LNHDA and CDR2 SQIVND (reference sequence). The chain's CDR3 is CASTRPLGIATEAFF. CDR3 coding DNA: TGTGCCAGTACCCGACCCCTGGGAATAGCCACTGAAGCTTTCTTT.

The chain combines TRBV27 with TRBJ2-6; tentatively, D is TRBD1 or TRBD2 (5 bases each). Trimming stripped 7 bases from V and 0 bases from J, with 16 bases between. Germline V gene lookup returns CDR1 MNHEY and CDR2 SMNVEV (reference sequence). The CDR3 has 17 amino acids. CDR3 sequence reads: CASKHRDGYSGANVLTF. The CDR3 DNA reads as TGTGCCAGCAAACACCGGGACGGTTACTCTGGGGCCAACGTCCTGACTTTC.

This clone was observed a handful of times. The DNA of the CDR3 is TGTGCCAGCAGTTACGGGCTAGCGGGAGTATCAGATACGCAGTATTTT. Its protein is CASSYGLAGVSDTQYF. The chain uses TRBV6-5 and TRBJ2-3; TRBD2 matches at 10 bases. The germline V gene has CDR1 MNHEY and CDR2 SVGAGI. Trimming took 2 bases from V and 4 from J; bases not matched to a gene: 6. The CDR3 extends over 16 amino acids.

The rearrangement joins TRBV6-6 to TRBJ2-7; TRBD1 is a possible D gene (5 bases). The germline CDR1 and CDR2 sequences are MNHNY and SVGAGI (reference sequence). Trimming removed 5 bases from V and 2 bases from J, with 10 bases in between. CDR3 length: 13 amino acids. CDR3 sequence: CASSKTVTYEQYF. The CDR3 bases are TGTGCCAGCAGTAAGACAGTTACCTACGAGCAGTACTTC.

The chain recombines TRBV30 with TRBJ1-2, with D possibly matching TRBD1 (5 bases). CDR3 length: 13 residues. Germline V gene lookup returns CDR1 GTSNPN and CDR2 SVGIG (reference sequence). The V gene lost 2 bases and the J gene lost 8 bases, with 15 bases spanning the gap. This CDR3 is CAWSLTARVGYTF. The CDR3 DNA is TGTGCCTGGAGTTTGACAGCCCGGGTCGGCTACACCTTC.

CDR3 in DNA: TGTGCCAGCCATCTAACGGCAGGGAACAATCAGCCCCAGCATTTT. Protein sequence: CASHLTAGNNQPQHF. This sequence joins TRBV7-8 and TRBJ1-5; possibly TRBD1 for D (5 bases). Germline V CDR1 and CDR2: SGHVS, FQNEAQ. This CDR3 has 15 residues. Trimming took off 8 bases at V and 3 bases at J, with 17 bases between the two ends. The whole variable domain, filled in from reference TRBV7-8 and TRBJ1-5, reads GAGVSQSPRYKVAKRGQDVALRCDPISGHVSLFWYQQALGQGPEFLTYFQNEAQLDKSGLPSDRFFAERPEGSVSTLKIQRTQQEDSAVYLCASHLTAGNNQPQHFGDGTRLSIL.

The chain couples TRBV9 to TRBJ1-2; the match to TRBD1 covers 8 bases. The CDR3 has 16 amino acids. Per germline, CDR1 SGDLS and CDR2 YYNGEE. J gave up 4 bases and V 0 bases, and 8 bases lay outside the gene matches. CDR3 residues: CASSVEDRVFGYGYTF. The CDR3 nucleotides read TGTGCCAGCAGCGTAGAGGACAGGGTCTTCGGCTATGGCTACACCTTC.

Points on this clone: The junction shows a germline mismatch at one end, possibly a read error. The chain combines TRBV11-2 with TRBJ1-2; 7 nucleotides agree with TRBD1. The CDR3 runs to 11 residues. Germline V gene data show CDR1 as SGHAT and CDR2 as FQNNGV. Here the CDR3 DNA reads TGTGCCAGCAGCTTATATCAGGACAGGCTCTTC. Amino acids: CASSLYQDRLF.

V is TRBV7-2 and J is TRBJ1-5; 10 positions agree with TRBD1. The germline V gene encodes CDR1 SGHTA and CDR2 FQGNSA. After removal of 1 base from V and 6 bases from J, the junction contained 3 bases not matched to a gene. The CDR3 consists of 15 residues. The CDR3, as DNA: TGTGCCAGCAGCTTAGGAAGGACAGGGGGTCAGCCCCAGCATTTT. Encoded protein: CASSLGRTGGQPQHF. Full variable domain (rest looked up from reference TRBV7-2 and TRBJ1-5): GAGVSQSPSNKVTEKGKDVELRCDPISGHTALYWYRQSLGQGLEFLIYFQGNSAPDKSGLPSDRFSAERTGGSVSTLTIQRTQQEDSAVYLCASSLGRTGGQPQHFGDGTRLSIL.